These 32 T cell receptor beta chains were all obtained from the same sample, sequenced in a study of CD8+CD57+ T cells in acquired aplastic anemia. Both TCR beta VDJ combination and CDR3 sequence profiling were carried out. Genomic DNA was the template for this profiling. In TCRdb, the reads were re-called with MiXCR into one record per CDR3 protein. The sample lists under 500,000 distinct CDR3 sequences; approximately 32% were seen once. The sequenced patients had an expansion of CD8+CD57+ cells seen by flow cytometry. Sequences were obtained from sorted CD4+, CD8+, or CD8+CD57+ T cells (not recorded which) from PBMCs. These receptors were obtained from a human donor with aplastic anemia.

In its sample, this clonotype was seen many times. The chain combines TRBV7-2 with TRBJ1-2; 9 positions agree with TRBD1. Trimming removed 5 bases from V and 8 bases from J; junction bases left unmatched: 6. The CDR3 loop spans 13 amino acids. The germline gives CDR1 SGHTA, CDR2 FQGNSA. CDR3 sequence: CASSRDREDGYTF. CDR3 bases: TGTGCCAGCAGCCGGGACAGGGAAGACGGCTACACCTTC.

This clonotype showed up many times. The genes are TRBV5-1 and TRBJ1-2; D ambiguous. The CDR3 has 13 amino acids. Trimming cost V 2 bases and J 4 bases, with 9 bases left between them. Germline assignment: CDR1 SGHRS and CDR2 YFSETQ. The CDR3 DNA sequence: TGCGCCAGCAGCTTAAACGAACGCTATGGCTACACCTTC. Translated: CASSLNERYGYTF.

J is TRBJ1-5 and V is TRBV15; D remains ambiguous. With 1 base removed from V and 4 bases from J, the gap between germline ends came to 14 bases. The germline gives CDR1 LNHNV, CDR2 YYDKDF (reference sequence). The CDR3 totals 16 residues. CDR3 sequence (DNA): TGTGCCACCAGCAGAGGTGACCGGCTTTGGAATCAGCCCCAGCATTTT. Translation gives CATSRGDRLWNQPQHF.

This clonotype was seen many times. J is TRBJ1-3 and V is TRBV15; D unclear. The V and J ends lost 11 bases and 3 bases respectively, with 26 bases between them. The CDR3 loop spans 17 amino acids. Per germline, CDR1 LNHNV and CDR2 YYDKDF (reference sequence). As DNA, the CDR3 is TGTGCCCCATGGCTTCACCCCGACGGTTCTTTTGGAAACACCATATATTTT. Protein sequence: CAPWLHPDGSFGNTIYF.

This clonotype was counted between two and nine times. The chain is built from TRBV6-6 and TRBJ1-1; the D is unclear. The CDR3 runs 15 residues. Trimming removed 0 bases from V and 1 base from J, with 9 bases in between. Germline V gene sequence: CDR1 MNHNY, CDR2 SVGAGI (reference sequence). CDR3 residues: CASSYSPAGNTEAFF. The CDR3 DNA is TGTGCCAGCAGTTACTCTCCCGCAGGGAACACTGAAGCTTTCTTT.

The chain recombines TRBV15 with TRBJ2-7, with D tentatively TRBD1 (5 bases). This CDR3 contains 13 residues. CDR1 and CDR2 from the germline V gene are LNHNV and YYDKDF (reference sequence). The V and J ends lost 4 bases and 2 bases respectively, with 9 bases between them. The CDR3 sequence is CATSNADTYEQYF. The CDR3 nucleotides are TGTGCCACCAGCAACGCGGACACCTACGAGCAGTACTTC. The full variable domain, completed using reference TRBV15 and TRBJ2-7, is DAMVIQNPRYQVTQFGKPVTLSCSQTLNHNVMYWYQQKSSQAPKLLFHYYDKDFNNEADTPDNFQSRRPNTSFCFLDIRSPGLGDTAMYLCATSNADTYEQYFGPGTRLTVT.

In its sample, this clonotype was seen many times. The chain has TRBV9 and TRBJ2-1; the D is unclear. The CDR3 is 14 residues long. The germline CDR1 and CDR2 sequences are SGDLS and YYNGEE. Trimming removed 0 bases from V and 6 bases from J, with 10 bases in between. Written as DNA, the CDR3 is TGTGCCAGCAGCGTAGTAGGAGTCCGCAATGAGCAGTTCTTC. Protein sequence: CASSVVGVRNEQFF. Complete variable domain (other parts from reference TRBV9 and TRBJ2-1): DSGVTQTPKHLITATGQRVTLRCSPRSGDLSVYWYQQSLDQGLQFLIQYYNGEERAKGNILERFSAQQFPDLHSELNLSSLELGDSALYFCASSVVGVRNEQFFGPGTRLTVL.

Note on this clonotype: Mismatch with germline at one junction end may stem from a read error. CDR3 residues: CSVSGTTYNEQSF. CDR3 nucleotide sequence: TGCAGTGTATCCGGGACTACTTACAATGAGCAGTCCTTC. The rearrangement uses TRBV20-1 and TRBJ2-1; TRBD2 matches 7 bases. Germline V gene data show CDR1 as DFQATT and CDR2 as SNEGSKA (reference sequence). CDR3 length: 13 amino acids.

This clonotype was detected only once. This rearrangement joins TRBV7-2 to TRBJ2-7, with TRBD2 matching 7 bases. The CDR3 covers 12 residues. V lost 8 bases, J lost 6 bases, and 7 bases stayed unmatched. Germline lookup yields CDR1 SGHTA and CDR2 FQGNSA. DNA for the CDR3: TGTGCCAGCTCACTAAGACTAGCCGAGCAGTACTTC. It encodes CASSLRLAEQYF.

The chain couples TRBV5-1 to TRBJ2-7, with 10 positions matching TRBD1. Germline V gene lookup returns CDR1 SGHRS and CDR2 YFSETQ. The CDR3 is 15 amino acids. Trimming cost V 4 bases and J 5 bases; bases outside gene matches: 9. The CDR3 loop reads CASSLNLGQGDEQYF. CDR3 DNA sequence: TGCGCCAGCAGCCTCAACCTCGGACAGGGGGACGAGCAGTACTTC.

This clonotype appeared many times. The chain employs TRBV29-1 and TRBJ2-3; 8 positions match TRBD2. Germline CDR1 SQVTM, CDR2 ANQGSEA. The trim removed 6 bases at V and 4 bases at J, leaving 9 bases unmatched. CDR3 size: 14 residues. CDR3 loop: CSVLKAGESDTQYF. DNA for the CDR3: TGCAGCGTCCTAAAAGCGGGAGAGTCAGATACGCAGTATTTT.

This clonotype was observed many times. The rearrangement joins TRBV29-1 to TRBJ1-2, with no clear D. This CDR3 is built from 13 residues. Trimming took off 5 bases at V and 2 bases at J, with 12 bases between the two ends. Germline CDR1 and CDR2: SQVTM and ANQGSEA. CDR3 nucleotides: TGCAGCGTTCGCCCGACGACGAACTATGGCTACACCTTC. It encodes CSVRPTTNYGYTF. The variable domain in full, with the rest retrieved from reference TRBV29-1 and TRBJ1-2, is SAVISQKPSRDICQRGTSLTIQCQVDSQVTMMFWYRQQPGQSLTLIATANQGSEATYESGFVIDKFPISRPNLTFSTLTVSNMSPEDSSIYLCSVRPTTNYGYTFGSGTRLTVV.

In its sample, this clonotype was seen many times. The V call is TRBV19, the J call TRBJ2-7, with no clear D. Trimming left V 4 bases short and J 3 bases short, with 10 bases between. The CDR3 covers 13 residues. Germline V gives CDR1 LNHDA, CDR2 SQIVND (reference sequence). The CDR3 is CASSRALGYEQYF. DNA for the CDR3: TGTGCCAGTAGTAGGGCTTTAGGCTACGAGCAGTACTTC.

Points on this clonotype: Being one base from a much bigger clone, this may be a read error. The chain links TRBV9 to TRBJ1-3; 8 bases line up with TRBD1. The CDR3 contains 13 residues. Germline CDR1 reads SGDLS; CDR2 reads YYNGEE. CDR3 nucleotide sequence: TGTGCCAGCAGCGACGACAGGGGAAACACCACATATTTT. This translates into CASSDDRGNTTYF.

In the case of this clonotype: Possible read error: a much larger clone is one base away. The chain uses TRBV9 and TRBJ1-3, with TRBD1 identical over 8 bases. Germline V gene sequence: CDR1 SGDLS, CDR2 YYNGEE. This CDR3 comprises 14 residues. Here the CDR3 DNA reads TGTGCCGGCAGCGCAGGGGGCCTTGGAAACACCATATATTTT. Translation gives CAGSAGGLGNTIYF. Based on the CDR3 plus reference TRBV9 and TRBJ1-3, the full variable domain is DSGVTQTPKHLITATGQRVTLRCSPRSGDLSVYWYQQSLDQGLQFLIQYYNGEERAKGNILERFSAQQFPDLHSELNLSSLELGDSALYFCAGSAGGLGNTIYFGEGSWLTVV.

This clonotype showed up just once. The genes are TRBV29-1 and TRBJ1-2; a possible D gene is TRBD1 (6 bases). Germline CDR1 reads SQVTM; CDR2 reads ANQGSEA. V gave up 8 bases and J gave up 4 bases, with 14 bases separating them. The CDR3 length is 12 residues. Here the CDR3 DNA reads TGCAGCCTCGGGGGGGCGGCCTATGGCTACACCTTC. Encoded protein: CSLGGAAYGYTF. The full variable domain, completed using reference TRBV29-1 and TRBJ1-2, is SAVISQKPSRDICQRGTSLTIQCQVDSQVTMMFWYRQQPGQSLTLIATANQGSEATYESGFVIDKFPISRPNLTFSTLTVSNMSPEDSSIYLCSLGGAAYGYTFGSGTRLTVV.

A few counts support this clonotype. For the CDR3, the DNA is TGTGCCAGCAGTTCTTTTGGGGGTCAAGAGACCCAGTACTTC. Its protein product is CASSSFGGQETQYF. This rearrangement joins TRBV12-3 or TRBV12-4 to TRBJ2-5, with D tentatively TRBD1 or TRBD2 (5 bases each). V lost 4 bases and J lost 2, with 11 bases in between. CDR3 size: 14 residues.

This rearrangement joins TRBV6-2 or TRBV6-3 to TRBJ1-5, with D hard to call. V was cut by 2 bases and J by 4 bases, with 6 bases left in between. This CDR3 comprises 13 residues. CDR1 and CDR2 (germline): MNHEY, SVGEGT. Here the CDR3 reads CASSYKVNQPQHF. For the CDR3, the DNA is TGTGCCAGCAGTTACAAGGTGAATCAGCCCCAGCATTTT.

The chain joins TRBV4-2 to TRBJ2-2; the D is unclear. There are 18 residues in the CDR3. V lost 4 bases and J 2 bases, leaving 20 bases between the germline ends. In germline, CDR1 is LGHNA, CDR2 YNFKEQ. The CDR3 region has the DNA TGTGCCAGCAGCCCCGAAGGTCGAGGATACGGCAACACCGGGGAGCTGTTTTTT. The encoded protein is CASSPEGRGYGNTGELFF.

The gene calls are TRBV2 and TRBJ1-2; 7 positions agree with TRBD1. Germline loops: CDR1 SNHLY, CDR2 FYNNEI. The CDR3 consists of 14 residues. V gave up 3 bases and J gave up 6 bases; unmatched junction bases: 7. The CDR3 reads CASSERQGGHGYTF. CDR3 DNA sequence: TGTGCCAGCAGTGAGCGACAGGGAGGCCATGGCTACACCTTC.

This clonotype was counted many times. DNA of the CDR3: TGTGCCAGCAACGACCAGGGAAACAATCAGCCCCAGCATTTT. It yields the protein CASNDQGNNQPQHF. This chain links TRBV7-2 with TRBJ1-5, with D possibly matching TRBD1 (5 bases). CDR3 length: 14 residues. V lost 7 bases and J lost 3, with 13 bases in between. Germline values: CDR1 SGHTA, CDR2 FQGNSA.

Many counts were recorded for this clonotype. The chain carries TRBV2 and TRBJ2-1, with a tentative D call TRBD1 (5 bases). Per germline, CDR1 SNHLY and CDR2 FYNNEI. This CDR3 is built from 14 residues. V was cut by 7 bases and J by 6 bases, with 16 bases left in between. In DNA form, the CDR3 reads TGTGCCAGCAAGGGGCGCGGCGCAACCAATGAGCAGTTCTTC. Translation: CASKGRGATNEQFF.

The chain links TRBV25-1 to TRBJ1-2; D perhaps matches TRBD1 (5 bases). Germline V gives CDR1 MGHDK, CDR2 SYGVNS. CDR3 size: 16 residues. The V end lost 8 bases, the J end lost 3 bases, and 22 bases lay between the germline ends. CDR3 DNA: TGTGCCAGCTCATACCTGGAGCAGGGATACGACTATGGCTACACCTTC. It is translated as CASSYLEQGYDYGYTF.

This clonotype was observed a single time. A much larger clone is a single base away; this may be a read error. The chain has TRBV2 and TRBJ2-5; D tentatively reads TRBD1 or TRBD2 (5 bases each). Between the trimmed V and J ends, which lost 6 bases and 1 base, there was a span of 15 bases. The CDR3 contains 15 residues. CDR1 is SNHLY, CDR2 FYNNEI, per germline. The CDR3 region has the DNA TGTGCCAGCAGCGTCGGGGACGCGGCCCAAGAGACCCAGTACTTC. Translating it yields CASSVGDAAQETQYF. Full variable domain (missing parts from reference TRBV2 and TRBJ2-5): EPEVTQTPSHQVTQMGQEVILRCVPISNHLYFYWYRQILGQKVEFLVSFYNNEISEKSEIFDDQFSVERPDGSNFTLKIRSTKLEDSAMYFCASSVGDAAQETQYFGPGTRLLVL.

This clonotype was recorded many times. The chain has TRBV20-1 and TRBJ1-2, with D perhaps matching TRBD1 (6 bases). This CDR3 spans 12 amino acids. With 7 bases removed from V and 5 bases from J, the gap between germline ends came to 14 bases. Germline CDR1 and CDR2: DFQATT and SNEGSKA (reference sequence). CDR3 protein: CSVPQGGYGYTF. CDR3 DNA sequence: TGCAGTGTACCACAGGGTGGATATGGCTACACCTTC.

V is TRBV20-1 and J is TRBJ1-2, with TRBD1 matching over 10 bases. In germline, CDR1 is DFQATT, CDR2 SNEGSKA (reference sequence). V lost 3 bases to trimming and J lost 0 bases; unmatched junction nucleotides: 4. The length of the CDR3 is 15 residues. In nucleotides, the CDR3 is TGCAGTGCTAGCCCGGGACAGGGGACTAACTATGGCTACACCTTC. Protein sequence: CSASPGQGTNYGYTF.

J is TRBJ2-1 and V is TRBV6-4; possible D gene TRBD2, 5 bases. The CDR3 is made up of 16 amino acids. The germline V and J ends were trimmed by 6 bases and 2 bases, with 17 bases remaining between them. Germline lookup yields CDR1 MRHNA and CDR2 SNTAGT. CDR3 loop: CASRVSSGVPYNEQFF. The CDR3 coding sequence is TGTGCCAGCAGGGTCTCTTCCGGGGTGCCCTACAATGAGCAGTTCTTC.

This clonotype was counted between two and nine times. J is TRBJ1-5 and V is TRBV15; D is unresolved. The germline V gene encodes CDR1 LNHNV and CDR2 YYDKDF (reference sequence). V gave up 0 bases and J gave up 0 bases, with 3 bases separating them. CDR3 length equals 14 residues. Written as DNA, the CDR3 is TGTGCCACCAGCAGAGACACTAGCAATCAGCCCCAGCATTTT. Protein product: CATSRDTSNQPQHF.

The chain links TRBV6-1 to TRBJ1-3, with 7 bases matching TRBD1. The CDR3 runs 15 residues. The junction had 9 bases not matched to a gene; V was cut back by 10 bases and J by 0 bases. The germline gives CDR1 MNHNS, CDR2 SASEGT. CDR3 sequence reads: CATHWDRTSGNTIYF. The CDR3, as DNA: TGTGCCACACATTGGGACAGAACCTCTGGAAACACCATATATTTT.

V gene TRBV7-8 combines with J gene TRBJ2-7, with unresolved D. Trimming left V 2 bases short and J 3 bases short, with 11 bases between. CDR3 length equals 14 residues. The germline V gene has CDR1 SGHVS and CDR2 FQNEAQ. The CDR3 DNA follows: TGTGCCAGCAGCTTATTACCAGCAAGCTACGAGCAGTACTTC. Translating gives CASSLLPASYEQYF.

J is TRBJ2-7 and V is TRBV7-9, with TRBD1 identical over 9 bases. V was pared by 2 bases and J by 2 bases, with 7 bases of the junction left unmatched. Germline loops: CDR1 SEHNR, CDR2 FQNEAQ (reference sequence). This CDR3 contains 16 residues. CDR3 bases: TGTGCCAGCAGCTTAAGGGACAGGGAGAGCCCCTACGAGCAGTACTTC. Encoded protein: CASSLRDRESPYEQYF.

The sample holds many counts of this clonotype. The rearrangement links TRBV7-9 to TRBJ1-2, with TRBD1 as a possible D gene (6 bases). V lost 3 bases and J 4 bases, leaving 9 bases between the germline ends. The CDR3 covers 13 residues. Per germline, CDR1 SEHNR and CDR2 FQNEAQ (reference sequence). CDR3 residues: CASSFTGSYGYTF. The DNA for the CDR3 is TGTGCCAGCAGCTTCACAGGGTCCTATGGCTACACCTTC.